This TCR beta chain was recorded in a study of blood T cell repertoires in COVID-19. Whole-study context: The United States, Italy and Spain provided the acute and convalescent COVID-19 samples. Sample material is recorded as cDNA or gDNA derived from T cells, B-cell-depleted T cells, or PBMCs.

Per the original methods: Amplified reference gene primers provided the basis for estimating nucleated cell counts. Profiled with immunoSEQ multiplex PCR; TCRdb holds only in-frame clones, not every one. That table is the source of V, J and clone size, and D and trimming were worked out from the DNA. The table includes about 26,000 clones, 75% to 85% detected once. The CDR3 is made up of 15 amino acids. The ends lost 0 bases at V and 4 bases at J; junction bases unmatched: 3. Germline V gene lookup returns CDR1 MNHEY and CDR2 SVGAGI. The rearrangement uses TRBV6-5 and TRBJ2-3; TRBD1 matches 8 bases. The TCR comes from a human donor in a cohort sampled during active COVID-19. The material sequenced was peripheral blood. For the CDR3, the DNA is TGTGCCAGCAGTTACTCAGGACAGGGATCAGATACGCAGTATTTT. Protein product: CASSYSGQGSDTQYF.